The TCR beta chain described here comes from a study of identical twins. TCRdb fed the 5' RACE reads into MiXCR, producing one record per CDR3 protein. The sample records 1.5 million to 2 million distinct CDR3 sequences, about 32% being singletons. CDR1 and CDR2 (germline): LNHDA, SQIVND (reference sequence). V was cut by 1 base and J by 5 bases, with 3 bases left in between. This CDR3 spans 12 amino acids. Source material: cord blood. The clonotype originates from a newborn girl in good health. V and J are TRBV19 and TRBJ1-5; D remains ambiguous. The CDR3 DNA reads TGTGCCAGTAGTATAGTGTATCAGCCCCAGCATTTT. Translated: CASSIVYQPQHF. The entire variable domain, with the rest obtained from reference TRBV19 and TRBJ1-5, is as follows: DGGITQSPKYLFRKEGQNVTLSCEQNLNHDAMYWYRQDPGQGLRLIYYSQIVNDFQKGDIAEGYSVSREKKESFPLTVTSAQKNPTAFYLCASSIVYQPQHFGDGTRLSIL.